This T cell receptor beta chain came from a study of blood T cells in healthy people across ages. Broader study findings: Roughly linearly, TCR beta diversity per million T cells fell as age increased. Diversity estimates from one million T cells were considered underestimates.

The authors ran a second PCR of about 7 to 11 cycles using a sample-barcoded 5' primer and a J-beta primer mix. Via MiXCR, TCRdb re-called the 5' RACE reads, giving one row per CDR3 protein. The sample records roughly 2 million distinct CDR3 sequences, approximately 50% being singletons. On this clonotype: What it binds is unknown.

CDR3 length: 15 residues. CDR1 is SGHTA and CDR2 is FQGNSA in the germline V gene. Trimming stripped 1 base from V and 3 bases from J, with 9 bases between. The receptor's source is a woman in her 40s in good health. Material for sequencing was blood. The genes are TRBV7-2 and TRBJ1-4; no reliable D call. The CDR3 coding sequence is TGTGCCAGCAGCTTAGTAGGGCGGTCTAATGAAAAACTGTTTTTT. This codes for CASSLVGRSNEKLFF.